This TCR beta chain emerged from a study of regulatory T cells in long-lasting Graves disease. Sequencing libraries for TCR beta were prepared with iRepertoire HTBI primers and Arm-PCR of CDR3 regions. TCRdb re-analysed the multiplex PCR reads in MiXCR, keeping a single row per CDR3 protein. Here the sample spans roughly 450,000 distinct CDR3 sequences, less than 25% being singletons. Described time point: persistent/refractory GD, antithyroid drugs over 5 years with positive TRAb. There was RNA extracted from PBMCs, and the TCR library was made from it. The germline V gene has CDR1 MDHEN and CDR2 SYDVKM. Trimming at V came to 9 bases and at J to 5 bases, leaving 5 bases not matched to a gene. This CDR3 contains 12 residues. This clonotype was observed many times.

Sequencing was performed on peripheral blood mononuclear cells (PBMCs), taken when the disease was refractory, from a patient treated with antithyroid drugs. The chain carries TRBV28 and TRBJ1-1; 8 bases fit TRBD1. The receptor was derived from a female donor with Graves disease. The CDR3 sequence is CASWTGITEAFF. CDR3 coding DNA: TGTGCCAGTTGGACAGGGATAACTGAAGCTTTCTTT.